One sample yielded the 12 T cell receptor beta chains listed below, sequenced in a study of blood T cell repertoires in COVID-19. Produced via immunoSEQ multiplex PCR; TCRdb's table is partial and in-frame only. This table holds about 440,000 clones, approximately 90% found once. Material for sequencing was peripheral blood. The receptor source for this set is a woman in her 30s with acute or convalescent COVID-19.

As DNA, the CDR3 is TGTGCCAGCAGCCCAGAGACAGATAGCACAGATACGCAGTATTTT. This gives the protein CASSPETDSTDTQYF. The chain is built from TRBV7-9 and TRBJ2-3, with D possibly being TRBD1 (5 bases). The ends were cut back, 5 bases at V and 0 bases at J, with 12 bases in the middle. Germline V CDR1 and CDR2: SEHNR, FQNEAQ (reference sequence). The CDR3 sequence is 15 residues long.

This clone showed up just a few times. The J gene is TRBJ2-1, the V gene TRBV9; D might be TRBD1 (5 bases). V dropped 2 bases and J dropped 4 bases, with 13 bases sitting between them. The CDR3 contains 15 residues. Germline-derived CDR1 and CDR2 are SGDLS and YYNGEE. CDR3 region: CASSVQGDFYNEQFF. CDR3 DNA sequence: TGTGCCAGCAGCGTTCAAGGGGATTTTTACAATGAGCAGTTCTTC.

The gene calls are TRBV4-1 and TRBJ1-3; D possibly corresponds to TRBD1 (5 bases). Germline V gives CDR1 MGHRA, CDR2 YSYEKL. V lost 3 bases to trimming and J lost 1 base, with 25 bases between them. This CDR3 region has 20 residues. This CDR3 is CASSQELPPRRRGSGNTIYF. CDR3 DNA sequence: TGCGCCAGCAGCCAGGAATTACCCCCCCGTCGGAGGGGTTCTGGAAACACCATATATTTT.

The V and J genes are TRBV27 and TRBJ2-1; D gene unclear. V dropped 3 bases and J dropped 4 bases, with 7 bases sitting between them. CDR1 is MNHEY and CDR2 is SMNVEV in the germline V gene (reference sequence). The CDR3 consists of 13 residues. The CDR3 is CASSFSLYNEQFF. The CDR3 bases are TGTGCCAGCAGTTTCTCGTTATACAATGAGCAGTTCTTC.

The chain has TRBV27 and TRBJ2-2, with 8 bases identical to TRBD2. V was pared by 2 bases and J by 4 bases, with 3 bases of the junction left unmatched. The CDR3 has 15 residues. Germline CDR1 reads MNHEY; CDR2 reads SMNVEV (reference sequence). The CDR3, as DNA: TGTGCCAGCAGTTTACGGGGGGGCCCCACCGGGGAGCTGTTTTTT. This translates into CASSLRGGPTGELFF.

This clone was counted once. The J gene is TRBJ1-1, the V gene TRBV5-1; tentatively, D is TRBD1 (5 bases). V lost 0 bases to trimming and J lost 7 bases, with 10 bases between them. The CDR3 is 13 residues long. CDR1 and CDR2 from the germline V gene are SGHRS and YFSETQ. The CDR3 loop reads CASSLAERGEAFF. CDR3 nucleotide sequence: TGCGCCAGCAGCTTGGCCGAAAGGGGTGAAGCTTTCTTT.

This clone showed up just once. The chain joins TRBV5-4 to TRBJ2-1; tentative D call: TRBD2 (7 bases). The CDR3 totals 16 residues. V was cut by 4 bases and J by 0 bases, with 14 bases left in between. From germline, CDR1 is SGHNT and CDR2 YYREEE (reference sequence). CDR3 DNA sequence: TGTGCCAGCAGCCCCGCCCGGGGGGCCTCCTACAATGAGCAGTTCTTC. Its translation is CASSPARGASYNEQFF.

A note on this clone: The sample carries other DNA sequences with the same CDR3. This chain links TRBV19 with TRBJ1-1; the D is unclear. The germline V gene encodes CDR1 LNHDA and CDR2 SQIVND (reference sequence). The ends were cut back, 5 bases at V and 1 base at J, with 8 bases in the middle. This CDR3 contains 13 residues. The CDR3 region is CASSLTANTEAFF. In nucleotides, the CDR3 is TGTGCCAGTAGTCTCACAGCGAACACTGAAGCTTTCTTT.

This sequence joins TRBV5-6 and TRBJ2-5; 9 bases match TRBD1. V lost 3 bases and J lost 4; bases outside the gene matches: 1. CDR3 length: 13 amino acids. Germline CDR1 is SGHDT and CDR2 is YYEEEE. The CDR3 protein is CASSWDRVETQYF. For the CDR3, the DNA is TGTGCCAGCAGCTGGGACAGGGTAGAGACCCAGTACTTC.

The chain employs TRBV6-5 and TRBJ1-5, with D possibly matching TRBD1 (5 bases). Trimming removed 6 bases at V and 4 bases at J, with 13 bases between. The CDR3 covers 14 residues. Germline V CDR1 and CDR2: MNHEY, SVGAGI. The CDR3, as DNA: TGTGCCAGCAGAATCCAGGGTTTGAATCAGCCCCAGCATTTT. Translated, it gives CASRIQGLNQPQHF.

The chain combines TRBV5-1 with TRBJ2-3; the D is unclear. Trimming cost V 0 bases and J 4 bases, with 6 bases left between them. This CDR3 comprises 13 residues. Germline V gives CDR1 SGHRS, CDR2 YFSETQ. CDR3 sequence: CASSLDASDTQYF. The CDR3 nucleotides are TGCGCCAGCAGCTTGGATGCGTCAGATACGCAGTATTTT.

This sequence joins TRBV3-1 (or the pseudogene TRBV3-2) and TRBJ2-7; 8 bases are shared with TRBD1. The CDR3 runs 13 residues. Germline V gene data show CDR1 as LGHDT and CDR2 as YNNKEL (reference sequence). V trimming: 6 bases; J trimming: 6 bases; junction bases outside the gene matches: 7. The CDR3, as DNA: TGTGCCAGCAGTGGACAGGGATCACCCGAGCAGTACTTC. This gives the protein CASSGQGSPEQYF.